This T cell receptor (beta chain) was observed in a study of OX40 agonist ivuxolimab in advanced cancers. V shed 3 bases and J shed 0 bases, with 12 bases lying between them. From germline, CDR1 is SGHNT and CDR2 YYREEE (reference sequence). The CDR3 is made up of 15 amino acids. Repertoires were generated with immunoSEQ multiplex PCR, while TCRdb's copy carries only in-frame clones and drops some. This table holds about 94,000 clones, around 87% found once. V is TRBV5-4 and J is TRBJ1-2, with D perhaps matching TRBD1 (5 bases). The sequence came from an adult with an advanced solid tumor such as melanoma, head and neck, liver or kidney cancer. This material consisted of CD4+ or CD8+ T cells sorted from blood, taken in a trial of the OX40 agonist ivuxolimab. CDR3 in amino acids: CASSYLDRANYGYTF. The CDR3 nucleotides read TGTGCCAGCAGCTACCTAGACAGAGCTAACTATGGCTACACCTTC. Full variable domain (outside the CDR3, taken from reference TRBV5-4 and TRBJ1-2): ETGVTQSPTHLIKTRGQQVTLRCSSQSGHNTVSWYQQALGQGPQFIFQYYREEENGRGNFPPRFSGLQFPNYSSELNVNALELDDSALYLCASSYLDRANYGYTFGSGTRLTVV.